This T cell receptor (beta chain) was observed in a study of blood T cell repertoires in COVID-19. For the study at large: Acute and convalescent COVID-19 specimens originated in the United States, Italy and Spain. PBMCs, B-cell-depleted T cells, or T cells provided the cDNA or gDNA that made up the material.

Germline-derived CDR1 and CDR2 are SGHRS and YFSETQ. The CDR3 is made up of 15 amino acids. Deletions cut 2 bases from V and 1 base from J, with 12 bases between. In the original analysis: For nucleated cells, counts were estimated from reference gene primer amplification. This table comes from immunoSEQ multiplex PCR, and its TCRdb copy is limited to in-frame clones, with some not included. That table furnishes V, J and clone size, whereas the DNA furnished D and trimming. Here the sample spans 47,000 or so clones, roughly four fifths being singletons. The genes are TRBV5-1 and TRBJ1-1; perhaps TRBD1 as D (6 bases). The sequencing input was peripheral blood. This clonotype was obtained from a woman between 55 and 75 years old with acute or convalescent COVID-19. CDR3 sequence: CASSLGDIPNTEAFF. The CDR3 region has the DNA TGCGCCAGCAGCTTAGGGGACATACCGAACACTGAAGCTTTCTTT. The full variable domain, rest sourced from reference TRBV5-1 and TRBJ1-1, is KAGVTQTPRYLIKTRGQQVTLSCSPISGHRSVSWYQQTPGQGLQFLFEYFSETQRNKGNFPGRFSGRQFSNSRSEMNVSTLELGDSALYLCASSLGDIPNTEAFFGQGTRLTVV.